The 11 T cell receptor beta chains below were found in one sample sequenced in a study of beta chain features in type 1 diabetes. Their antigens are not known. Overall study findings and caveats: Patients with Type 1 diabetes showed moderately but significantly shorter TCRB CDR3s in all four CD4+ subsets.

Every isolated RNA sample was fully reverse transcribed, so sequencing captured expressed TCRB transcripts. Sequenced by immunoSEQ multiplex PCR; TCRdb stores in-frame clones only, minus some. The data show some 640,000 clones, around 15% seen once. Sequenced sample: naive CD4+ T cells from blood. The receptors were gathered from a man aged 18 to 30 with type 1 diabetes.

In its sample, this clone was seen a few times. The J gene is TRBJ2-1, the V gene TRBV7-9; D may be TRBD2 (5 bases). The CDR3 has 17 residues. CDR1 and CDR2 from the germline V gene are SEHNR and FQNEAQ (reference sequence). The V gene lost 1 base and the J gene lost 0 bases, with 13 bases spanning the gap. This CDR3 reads CASSLGRGFSSYNEQFF. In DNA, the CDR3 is TGTGCCAGCAGCTTAGGCCGGGGATTTAGCTCCTACAATGAGCAGTTCTTC.

The CDR3 DNA reads as TGTGCCAGCAGGGGGACTTTCACAGATACGCAGTATTTT. Translated, it gives CASRGTFTDTQYF. The chain couples TRBV2 to TRBJ2-3; weak D call: TRBD2 (6 bases). The ends were cut back, 6 bases at V and 2 bases at J, with 9 bases in the middle. Germline V gene data show CDR1 as SNHLY and CDR2 as FYNNEI. The CDR3 is 13 residues long.

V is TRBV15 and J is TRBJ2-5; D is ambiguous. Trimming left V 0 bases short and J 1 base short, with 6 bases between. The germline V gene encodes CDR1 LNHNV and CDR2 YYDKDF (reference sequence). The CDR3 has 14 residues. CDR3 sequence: CATSRESPQETQYF. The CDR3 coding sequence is TGTGCCACCAGCAGAGAAAGCCCCCAAGAGACCCAGTACTTC.

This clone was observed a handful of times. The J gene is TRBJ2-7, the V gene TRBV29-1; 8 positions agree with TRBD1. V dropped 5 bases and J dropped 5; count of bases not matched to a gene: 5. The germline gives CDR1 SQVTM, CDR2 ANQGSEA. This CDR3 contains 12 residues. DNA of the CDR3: TGCAGCGTTAGCCTACAGGGGGACGAGCAGTACTTC. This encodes CSVSLQGDEQYF.

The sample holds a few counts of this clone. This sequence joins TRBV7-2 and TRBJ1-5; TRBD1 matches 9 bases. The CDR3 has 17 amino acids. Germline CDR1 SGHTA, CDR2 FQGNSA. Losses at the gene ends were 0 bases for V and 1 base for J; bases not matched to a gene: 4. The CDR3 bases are TGTGCCAGCAGCTTAGCAGTAGGACAGGGGAGCAATCAGCCCCAGCATTTT. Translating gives CASSLAVGQGSNQPQHF.

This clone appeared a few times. CDR3 coding DNA: TGTGCCAGCAGAAACCGGGGCCTCCATGAAAAACTGTTTTTT. Residues: CASRNRGLHEKLFF. This chain connects TRBV6-1 to TRBJ1-4, with D perhaps TRBD1 (5 bases). Germline V gives CDR1 MNHNS, CDR2 SASEGT. The V and J ends lost 6 bases and 6 bases respectively, with 14 bases between them. CDR3 size: 14 residues.

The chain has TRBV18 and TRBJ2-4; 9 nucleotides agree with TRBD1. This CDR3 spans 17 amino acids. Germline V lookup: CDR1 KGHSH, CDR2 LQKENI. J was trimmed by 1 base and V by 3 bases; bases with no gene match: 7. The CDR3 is CASSPSGTGLAKNIQYF. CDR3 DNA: TGTGCCAGCTCACCTTCCGGGACAGGGCTTGCCAAAAACATTCAGTACTTC.

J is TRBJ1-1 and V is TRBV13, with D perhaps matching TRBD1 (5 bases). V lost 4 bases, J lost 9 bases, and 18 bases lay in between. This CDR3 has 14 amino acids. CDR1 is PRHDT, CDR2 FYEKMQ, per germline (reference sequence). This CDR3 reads CASSSGTAWQQAFF. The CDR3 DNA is TGTGCCAGCAGCTCGGGGACTGCTTGGCAACAAGCTTTCTTT.

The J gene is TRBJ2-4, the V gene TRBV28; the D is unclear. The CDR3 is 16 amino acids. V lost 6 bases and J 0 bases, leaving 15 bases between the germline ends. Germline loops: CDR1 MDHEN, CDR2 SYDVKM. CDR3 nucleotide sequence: TGTGCCAGCAGCTCACAAGTCTGGCTAGCCAAAAACATTCAGTACTTC. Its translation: CASSSQVWLAKNIQYF.

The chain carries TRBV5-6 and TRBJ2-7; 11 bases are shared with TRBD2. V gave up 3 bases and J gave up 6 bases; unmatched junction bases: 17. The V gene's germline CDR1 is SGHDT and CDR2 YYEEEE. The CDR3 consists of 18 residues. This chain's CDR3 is CASSSLAGGPLSGREQYF. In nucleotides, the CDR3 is TGTGCCAGCAGCTCGTTAGCGGGAGGGCCTCTATCCGGGCGCGAGCAGTACTTC.

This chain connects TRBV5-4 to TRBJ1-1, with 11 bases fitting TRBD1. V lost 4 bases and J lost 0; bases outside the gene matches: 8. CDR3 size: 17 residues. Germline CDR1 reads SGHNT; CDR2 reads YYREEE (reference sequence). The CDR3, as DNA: TGTGCCAGCAGCCCAAGGACAGGGGGCTCCTTGAACACTGAAGCTTTCTTT. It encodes CASSPRTGGSLNTEAFF.